The T cell receptor beta chain under discussion was sequenced for a study of patients and donors after allogeneic stem cell transplantation. This CDR3 is built from 15 residues. CDR1 is SGHRS, CDR2 YFSETQ, per germline. V lost 0 bases to trimming and J lost 5 bases, with 14 bases between them. MiXCR, applied by TCRdb to the RT-PCR reads, yields one record per CDR3 protein. Of around 90,000 distinct CDR3 sequences in the sample, approximately 49% were seen once. This TCR derives from a human donor who was either an allogeneic HSCT recipient or a stem cell or donor lymphocyte infusion donor (not recorded which). It is not recorded whose cells these are; they may come from a transplant donor. The V gene is TRBV5-1, the J gene TRBJ1-1; tentatively, D is TRBD1 (6 bases). The specimen sequenced was blood, either unsorted or a sorted T cell fraction (not recorded which). The CDR3 loop reads CASSLAYNQGTEAFF. The CDR3 bases are TGCGCCAGCAGCTTGGCCTACAACCAGGGGACTGAAGCTTTCTTT.